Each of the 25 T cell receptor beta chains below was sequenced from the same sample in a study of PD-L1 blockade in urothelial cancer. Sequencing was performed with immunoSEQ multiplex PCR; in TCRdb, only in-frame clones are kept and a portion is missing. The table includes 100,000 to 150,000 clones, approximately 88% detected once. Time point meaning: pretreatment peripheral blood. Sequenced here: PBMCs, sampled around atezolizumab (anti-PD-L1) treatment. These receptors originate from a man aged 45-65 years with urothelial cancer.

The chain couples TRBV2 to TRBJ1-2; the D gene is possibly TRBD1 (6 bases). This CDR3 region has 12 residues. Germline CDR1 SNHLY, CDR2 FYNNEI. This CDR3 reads CASRIPGDGYTF. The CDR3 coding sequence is TGTGCAAGTAGGATCCCAGGGGACGGCTACACCTTC. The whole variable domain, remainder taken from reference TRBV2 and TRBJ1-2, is EPEVTQTPSHQVTQMGQEVILRCVPISNHLYFYWYRQILGQKVEFLVSFYNNEISEKSEIFDDQFSVERPDGSNFTLKIRSTKLEDSAMYFCASRIPGDGYTFGSGTRLTVV.

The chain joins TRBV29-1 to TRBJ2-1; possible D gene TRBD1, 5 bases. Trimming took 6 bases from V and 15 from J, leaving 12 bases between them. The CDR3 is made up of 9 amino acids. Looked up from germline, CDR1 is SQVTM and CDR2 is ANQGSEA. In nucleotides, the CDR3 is TGCAGCGTCTGGACATATCGGTTCTTC. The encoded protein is CSVWTYRFF.

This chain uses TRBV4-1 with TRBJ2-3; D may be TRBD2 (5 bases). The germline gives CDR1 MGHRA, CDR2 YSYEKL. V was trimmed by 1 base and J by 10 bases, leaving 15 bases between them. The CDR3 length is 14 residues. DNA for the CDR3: TGCGCCAGCAGCCAAGGCCCCACAGCCGGGGCGCAGTATTTT. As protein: CASSQGPTAGAQYF.

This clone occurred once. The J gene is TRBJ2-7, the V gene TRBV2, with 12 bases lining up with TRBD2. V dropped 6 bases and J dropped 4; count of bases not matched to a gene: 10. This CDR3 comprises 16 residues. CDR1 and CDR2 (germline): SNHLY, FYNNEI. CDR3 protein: CASRESTSGRLYEQYF. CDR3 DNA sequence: TGTGCCAGCAGAGAGAGCACTAGCGGGAGGCTGTACGAGCAGTACTTC.

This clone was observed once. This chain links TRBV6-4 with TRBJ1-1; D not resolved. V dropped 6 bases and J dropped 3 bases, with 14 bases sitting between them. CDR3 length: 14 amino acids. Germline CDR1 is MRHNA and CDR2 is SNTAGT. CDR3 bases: TGTGCCAGCAGCCCCACGGGCGGGGACACTGAAGCTTTCTTT. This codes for CASSPTGGDTEAFF.

The CDR3 DNA reads TGTGCCAGCAGCTTTATCAGGGGGCCCTACACCTTC. It yields the protein CASSFIRGPYTF. The chain joins TRBV9 to TRBJ1-2, with 8 bases identical to TRBD1. The CDR3 is 12 residues long. Losses at the gene ends were 4 bases for V and 10 bases for J; bases not matched to a gene: 6. In germline, CDR1 is SGDLS, CDR2 YYNGEE.

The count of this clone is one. CDR3: CATSGRGVWEQYF. In nucleotides, the CDR3 is TGTGCCACCAGCGGACGGGGGGTTTGGGAGCAGTACTTC. The chain uses TRBV15 and TRBJ2-7; 7 bases are shared with TRBD2. J gave up 7 bases and V 5 bases, and 8 bases lay outside the gene matches. The CDR3 extends over 13 amino acids. The germline V gene encodes CDR1 LNHNV and CDR2 YYDKDF (reference sequence). Combining the CDR3 with reference TRBV15 and TRBJ2-7 gives the whole variable domain DAMVIQNPRYQVTQFGKPVTLSCSQTLNHNVMYWYQQKSSQAPKLLFHYYDKDFNNEADTPDNFQSRRPNTSFCFLDIRSPGLGDTAMYLCATSGRGVWEQYFGPGTRLTVT.

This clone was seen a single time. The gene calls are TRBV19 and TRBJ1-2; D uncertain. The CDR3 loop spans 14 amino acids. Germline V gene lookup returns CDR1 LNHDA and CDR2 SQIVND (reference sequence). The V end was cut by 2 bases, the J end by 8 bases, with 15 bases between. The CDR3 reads CASSISAGSGGYTF. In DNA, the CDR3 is TGTGCCAGTAGTATATCGGCGGGGTCAGGAGGCTACACCTTC.

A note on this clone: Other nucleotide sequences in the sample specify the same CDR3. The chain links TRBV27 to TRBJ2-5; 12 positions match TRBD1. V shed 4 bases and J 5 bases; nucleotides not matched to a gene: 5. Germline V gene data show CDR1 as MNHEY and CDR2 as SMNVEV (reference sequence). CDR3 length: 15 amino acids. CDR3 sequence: CASSSGTGGAETQYF. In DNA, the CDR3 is TGTGCCAGCAGTTCCGGGACAGGGGGCGCCGAGACCCAGTACTTC.

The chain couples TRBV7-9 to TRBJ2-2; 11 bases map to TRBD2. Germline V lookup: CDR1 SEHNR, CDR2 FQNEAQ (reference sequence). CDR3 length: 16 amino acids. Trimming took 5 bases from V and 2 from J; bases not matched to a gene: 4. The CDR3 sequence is CASSGLAGLNTGELFF. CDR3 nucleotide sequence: TGTGCCAGCAGCGGACTAGCGGGTTTAAACACCGGGGAGCTGTTTTTT.

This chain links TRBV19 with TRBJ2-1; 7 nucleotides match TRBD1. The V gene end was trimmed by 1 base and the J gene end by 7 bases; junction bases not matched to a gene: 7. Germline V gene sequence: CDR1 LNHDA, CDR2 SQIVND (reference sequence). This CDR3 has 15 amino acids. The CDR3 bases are TGTGCCAGTAGTATAGCCAGACAGGGTGGGAATGAGCAGTTCTTC. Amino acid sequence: CASSIARQGGNEQFF.

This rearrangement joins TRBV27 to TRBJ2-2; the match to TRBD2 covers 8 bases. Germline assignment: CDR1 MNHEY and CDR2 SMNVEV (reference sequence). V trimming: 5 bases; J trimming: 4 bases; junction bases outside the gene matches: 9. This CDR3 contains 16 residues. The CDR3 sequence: CASSLRSAGGTGELFF. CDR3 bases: TGTGCCAGCAGTCTCCGTAGCGCGGGGGGCACCGGGGAGCTGTTTTTT.

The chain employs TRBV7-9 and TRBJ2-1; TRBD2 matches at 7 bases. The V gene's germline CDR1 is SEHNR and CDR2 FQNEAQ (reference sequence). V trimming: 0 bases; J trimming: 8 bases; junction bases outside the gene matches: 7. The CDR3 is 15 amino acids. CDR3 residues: CASSLAGGSRDEQFF. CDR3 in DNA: TGTGCCAGCAGCTTAGCGGGAGGGTCTAGGGATGAGCAGTTCTTC.

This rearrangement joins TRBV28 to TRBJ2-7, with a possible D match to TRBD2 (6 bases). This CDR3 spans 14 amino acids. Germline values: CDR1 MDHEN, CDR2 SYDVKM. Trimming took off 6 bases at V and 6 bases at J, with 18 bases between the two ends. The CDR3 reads CASSPGGMGIEQYF. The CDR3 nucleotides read TGTGCCAGCAGCCCGGGCGGGATGGGGATCGAGCAGTACTTC.

The CDR3 nucleotides are TGTGCCAGCAGTGAATTACAGATTAGCAATCAGCCCCAGCATTTT. Its translation is CASSELQISNQPQHF. This chain connects TRBV2 to TRBJ1-5, with no clear D. The V gene lost 2 bases and the J gene lost 0 bases, with 8 bases spanning the gap. The CDR3 totals 15 residues. The germline CDR1 and CDR2 sequences are SNHLY and FYNNEI.

The CDR3 loop reads CASSPGGLAGAGEQYF. The CDR3 DNA reads TGTGCCAGCAGCCCAGGAGGGCTAGCGGGAGCGGGAGAGCAGTACTTC. V gene TRBV9 combines with J gene TRBJ2-7; 10 bases are shared with TRBD2. The junction had 14 bases not matched to a gene; V was cut back by 4 bases and J by 7 bases. This CDR3 spans 16 amino acids. CDR1 and CDR2 (germline): SGDLS, YYNGEE.

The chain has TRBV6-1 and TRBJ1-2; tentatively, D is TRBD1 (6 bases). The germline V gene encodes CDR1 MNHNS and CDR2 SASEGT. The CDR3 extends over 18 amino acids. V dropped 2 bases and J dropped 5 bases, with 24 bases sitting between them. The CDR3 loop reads CASSEQGPLPPLFYGYTF. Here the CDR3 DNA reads TGTGCCAGCAGTGAACAGGGGCCCCTGCCTCCCCTATTTTATGGCTACACCTTC.

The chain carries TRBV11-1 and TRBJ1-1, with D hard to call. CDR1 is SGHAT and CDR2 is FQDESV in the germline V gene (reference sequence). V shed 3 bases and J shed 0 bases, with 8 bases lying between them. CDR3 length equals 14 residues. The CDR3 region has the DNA TGTGCCAGCAGCTTGCACAACATGAACACTGAAGCTTTCTTT. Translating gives CASSLHNMNTEAFF.

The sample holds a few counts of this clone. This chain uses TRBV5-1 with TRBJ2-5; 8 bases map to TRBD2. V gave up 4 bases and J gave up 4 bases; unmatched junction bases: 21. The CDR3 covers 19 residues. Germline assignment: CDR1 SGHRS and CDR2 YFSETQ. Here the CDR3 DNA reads TGCGCCAGCAGCCGGGGACCGGCGGGAACCGGGAGGGCCCGAGAGACCCAGTACTTC. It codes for CASSRGPAGTGRARETQYF.

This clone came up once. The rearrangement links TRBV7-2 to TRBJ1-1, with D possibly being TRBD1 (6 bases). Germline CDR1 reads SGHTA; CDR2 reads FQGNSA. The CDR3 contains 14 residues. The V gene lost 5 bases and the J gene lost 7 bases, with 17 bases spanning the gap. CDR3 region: CASSGGTSRGEAFF. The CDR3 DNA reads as TGTGCCAGCAGCGGTGGGACATCCAGAGGTGAAGCTTTCTTT.

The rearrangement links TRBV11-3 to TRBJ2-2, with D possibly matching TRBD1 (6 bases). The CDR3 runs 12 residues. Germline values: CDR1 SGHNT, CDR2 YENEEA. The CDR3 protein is CGGQVRGGELFF. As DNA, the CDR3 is TGTGGGGGGCAGGTGAGGGGCGGGGAGCTGTTTTTT.

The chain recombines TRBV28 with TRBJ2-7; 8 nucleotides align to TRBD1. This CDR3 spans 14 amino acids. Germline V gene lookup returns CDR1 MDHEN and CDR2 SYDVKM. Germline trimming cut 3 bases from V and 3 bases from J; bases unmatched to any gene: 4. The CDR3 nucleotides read TGTGCCAGCAGTTTGACAGGGGATGTCTACGAGCAGTACTTC. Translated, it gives CASSLTGDVYEQYF.

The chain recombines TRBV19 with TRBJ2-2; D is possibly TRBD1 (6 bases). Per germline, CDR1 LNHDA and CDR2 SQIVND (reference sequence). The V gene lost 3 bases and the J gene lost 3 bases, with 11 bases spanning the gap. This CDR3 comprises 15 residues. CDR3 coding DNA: TGTGCCAGTAGTATTGGGGACACCTACACCGGGGAGCTGTTTTTT. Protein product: CASSIGDTYTGELFF. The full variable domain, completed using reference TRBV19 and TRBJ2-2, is DGGITQSPKYLFRKEGQNVTLSCEQNLNHDAMYWYRQDPGQGLRLIYYSQIVNDFQKGDIAEGYSVSREKKESFPLTVTSAQKNPTAFYLCASSIGDTYTGELFFGEGSRLTVL.

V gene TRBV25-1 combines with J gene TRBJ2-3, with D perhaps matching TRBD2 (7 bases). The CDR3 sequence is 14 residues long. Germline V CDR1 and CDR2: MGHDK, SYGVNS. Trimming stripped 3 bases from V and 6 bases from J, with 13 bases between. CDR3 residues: CASSEGGGPDTQYF. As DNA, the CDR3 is TGTGCCAGCAGTGAGGGCGGGGGCCCCGATACGCAGTATTTT.

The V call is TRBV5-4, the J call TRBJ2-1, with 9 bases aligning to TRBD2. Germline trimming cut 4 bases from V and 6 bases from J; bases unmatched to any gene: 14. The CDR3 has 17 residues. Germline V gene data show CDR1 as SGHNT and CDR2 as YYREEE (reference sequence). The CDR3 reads CASSLGGSGTSSNEQFF. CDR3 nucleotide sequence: TGTGCCAGCAGCCTGGGGGGGTCCGGGACTAGCTCCAATGAGCAGTTCTTC.